Detailed here is one T cell receptor (beta chain). Antigen specificity is unknown. It was at deep level that the assay was run. The table came from immunoSEQ multiplex PCR; TCRdb's copy has only in-frame clones and leaves some out. The sample holds roughly 1,500,000 clones, roughly 98.5% seen once. V shed 0 bases and J shed 4 bases, with 10 bases lying between them. CDR3 length: 15 amino acids. Germline CDR1 is SGHRS and CDR2 is YFSETQ. This sample is part of a study of shared clonotypes between healthy human individuals. Overall study findings and caveats: A reduction in generation probabilities was seen for non-shared clonotypes relative to those shared by all four donors. Blood was the sole source, and tissue repertoires probably differ.

The sequencing sample was made of naive CD4+ T cells sorted from blood. Subset indicated: CD45RA+ positively selected. The V gene is TRBV5-1, the J gene TRBJ2-2; unclear D gene. The source of this sequence is a man aged 25-45 years in good health. DNA of the CDR3: TGCGCCAGCAGCTTGGCCGTGCTAGGCACCGGGGAGCTGTTTTTT. Protein: CASSLAVLGTGELFF.